This entry lists 18 T cell receptor beta chains sequenced from one sample in a study of identical twins. Each CDR3 protein is one row after TCRdb ran MiXCR on the 5' RACE reads. The table lists around 570,000 distinct CDR3 sequences, approximately 9.6% of them singletons. The same data also went into a second study, on yellow fever vaccine responses in identical twins.

The sample consisted of PBMCs. The receptors were sampled from a woman between 18 and 29 years old in good health.

This clonotype was seen at least ten times. The chain combines TRBV29-1 with TRBJ2-6; tentatively, D is TRBD2 (6 bases). This CDR3 comprises 14 residues. Deletions cut 4 bases from V and 1 base from J, with 8 bases between. Germline V gene lookup returns CDR1 SQVTM and CDR2 ANQGSEA. The CDR3 nucleotides read TGCAGCGTTGGGGAGGATTCTGGGGCCAACGTCCTGACTTTC. Translating gives CSVGEDSGANVLTF.

This clonotype appeared a few times. An end of the junction differs from the germline gene, which may be a read error. J is TRBJ2-5 and V is TRBV7-2; TRBD2 might be the D (6 bases). The CDR3 is made up of 15 amino acids. From germline, CDR1 is SGHTA and CDR2 FQGNSA. The DNA of the CDR3 is TGTGCCAGCAGCTTAGTTGGAGGGGCGGGCGGCAGGGTGAACTTC. Its translation is CASSLVGGAGGRVNF.

V usage is TRBV15 and J usage is TRBJ2-7; D is unresolved. The CDR3 is made up of 13 amino acids. The germline V gene has CDR1 LNHNV and CDR2 YYDKDF (reference sequence). Trimming stripped 2 bases from V and 4 bases from J, with 9 bases between. The CDR3 protein is CATSRLLGYEQYF. The DNA of the CDR3 is TGTGCCACCAGCAGACTCTTGGGTTACGAGCAGTACTTC.

The table lists this clonotype with a few counts. This chain links TRBV15 with TRBJ2-3; D is unclear. Trimming cost V 2 bases and J 4 bases, with 10 bases left between them. This CDR3 spans 14 amino acids. Germline lookup yields CDR1 LNHNV and CDR2 YYDKDF (reference sequence). The CDR3 DNA reads as TGTGCCACCAGCAGACAGGTTGGGGCAGATACGCAGTATTTT. Its protein is CATSRQVGADTQYF.

The gene calls are TRBV7-8 and TRBJ2-7; D possibly corresponds to TRBD1 (6 bases). V was shortened by 5 bases and J by 2 bases, with 16 bases between the two germline ends. This CDR3 region has 15 residues. Germline lookup yields CDR1 SGHVS and CDR2 FQNEAQ. The CDR3 DNA follows: TGTGCCAGCAGCACCCTCGACGGACAGACCTACGAGCAGTACTTC. Its translation is CASSTLDGQTYEQYF. The whole variable domain, filled in from reference TRBV7-8 and TRBJ2-7, reads GAGVSQSPRYKVAKRGQDVALRCDPISGHVSLFWYQQALGQGPEFLTYFQNEAQLDKSGLPSDRFFAERPEGSVSTLKIQRTQQEDSAVYLCASSTLDGQTYEQYFGPGTRLTVT.

This clonotype was observed many times. V is TRBV7-2 and J is TRBJ2-5, with D unresolved. Trimming took 2 bases from V and 3 from J, leaving 7 bases between them. Per germline, CDR1 SGHTA and CDR2 FQGNSA. This CDR3 has 13 residues. Here the CDR3 reads CASSLNREETQYF. The CDR3 nucleotides read TGTGCCAGCAGCTTAAATAGGGAAGAGACCCAGTACTTC. The full variable domain, rest sourced from reference TRBV7-2 and TRBJ2-5, is GAGVSQSPSNKVTEKGKDVELRCDPISGHTALYWYRQSLGQGLEFLIYFQGNSAPDKSGLPSDRFSAERTGGSVSTLTIQRTQQEDSAVYLCASSLNREETQYFGPGTRLLVL.

This clonotype was observed a handful of times. The V and J genes are TRBV20-1 and TRBJ2-7; the D is unclear. V was pared by 0 bases and J by 6 bases, with 18 bases between. Germline lookup yields CDR1 DFQATT and CDR2 SNEGSKA (reference sequence). There are 15 residues in the CDR3. CDR3 protein: CSARDVGQAWGEQYF. CDR3 bases: TGCAGTGCTAGAGATGTCGGCCAAGCATGGGGCGAGCAGTACTTC.

V and J are TRBV12-3 or TRBV12-4 and TRBJ1-4, with D perhaps TRBD1 (5 bases). CDR3 length: 14 amino acids. Trimming stripped 6 bases from V and 2 bases from J, with 10 bases between. The CDR3 region is CASRPKGTNEKLFF. DNA for the CDR3: TGTGCCAGCAGGCCGAAGGGGACTAATGAAAAACTGTTTTTT.

This clonotype was seen repeatedly, ten times or more. The V and J genes are TRBV11-2 and TRBJ2-1; TRBD2 matches 8 bases. V shed 4 bases and J 9 bases; nucleotides not matched to a gene: 5. Germline lookup yields CDR1 SGHAT and CDR2 FQNNGV. This CDR3 is 13 amino acids long. The CDR3 loop is CASSSLLAAEQFF. The CDR3 region has the DNA TGTGCCAGCAGCTCACTACTAGCGGCTGAGCAGTTCTTC.

This clonotype was observed at least ten times. The rearrangement joins TRBV12-3 or TRBV12-4 to TRBJ2-1; D is possibly TRBD2 (6 bases). This CDR3 contains 16 residues. Trimming removed 4 bases at V and 6 bases at J, with 19 bases between. The CDR3: CASSSWGSGPFNEQFF. The CDR3 DNA is TGTGCCAGCAGTTCTTGGGGGAGCGGGCCATTCAATGAGCAGTTCTTC.

This clonotype was recorded many times. Mismatch with germline at one junction end may stem from a read error. V is TRBV5-1 and J is TRBJ2-7; D is unresolved. Germline V gene sequence: CDR1 SGHRS, CDR2 YFSETQ. This CDR3 comprises 12 residues. CDR3 loop: CASSLEGIGPDF. CDR3 nucleotide sequence: TGCGCCAGCAGCTTGGAAGGTATTGGTCCGGACTTC.

The chain is built from TRBV7-6 and TRBJ2-3; no reliable D call. CDR1 is SGHVS and CDR2 is FNYEAQ in the germline V gene. The CDR3 contains 17 residues. V gave up 1 base and J gave up 0 bases, with 14 bases separating them. This CDR3 is CASSLVSVILSTDTQYF. CDR3 bases: TGTGCCAGCAGCTTAGTCTCTGTAATTTTAAGCACAGATACGCAGTATTTT.

The CDR3 coding sequence is TGTGCCAGCGACCGCGGAACCAATGAAAAACTGTTTTTT. Encoded protein: CASDRGTNEKLFF. V usage is TRBV6-1 and J usage is TRBJ1-4; D unclear. The V and J ends lost 8 bases and 5 bases respectively, with 12 bases between them. There are 13 residues in the CDR3. CDR1 is MNHNS, CDR2 SASEGT, per germline.

This chain uses TRBV6-5 with TRBJ1-1; the D gene is possibly TRBD1 (6 bases). Germline assignment: CDR1 MNHEY and CDR2 SVGAGI. The CDR3 totals 17 residues. V dropped 2 bases and J dropped 0 bases, with 16 bases sitting between them. The DNA for the CDR3 is TGTGCCAGCAGTTACCGCGGGGGGCTCCTGATGAACACTGAAGCTTTCTTT. It yields the protein CASSYRGGLLMNTEAFF.

The V and J genes are TRBV5-1 and TRBJ1-6; D is perhaps TRBD1 (5 bases). Trimming shortened V by 1 base and J by 9 bases, and 11 bases separated the two germline ends. This CDR3 contains 14 residues. Per germline, CDR1 SGHRS and CDR2 YFSETQ. The CDR3 reads CASSLNGDGSPLHF. CDR3 DNA: TGCGCCAGCAGCTTGAATGGGGACGGTTCACCCCTCCACTTT.

The chain joins TRBV3-1 to TRBJ2-5; no reliable D call. The V end was cut by 0 bases, the J end by 5 bases, with 7 bases between. The CDR3 is 13 amino acids. In germline, CDR1 is LGHDT, CDR2 YNNKEL (reference sequence). The CDR3: CASSQDGVETQYF. Here the CDR3 DNA reads TGTGCCAGCAGCCAAGATGGGGTTGAGACCCAGTACTTC.

V and J are TRBV7-2 and TRBJ2-7; 11 bases match TRBD2. Germline trimming cut 3 bases from V and 3 bases from J; bases unmatched to any gene: 10. Germline assignment: CDR1 SGHTA and CDR2 FQGNSA. CDR3 length: 17 amino acids. The DNA for the CDR3 is TGTGCCAGCAGCTTCCCACCGGGACTAGCGGCCAACTACGAGCAGTACTTC. Amino acid sequence: CASSFPPGLAANYEQYF.

This clonotype occurred a few times. The chain links TRBV7-2 to TRBJ2-1; weak D call: TRBD2 (6 bases). Germline lookup yields CDR1 SGHTA and CDR2 FQGNSA. Trimming cost V 4 bases and J 6 bases, with 22 bases left between them. This CDR3 region has 17 residues. CDR3 nucleotide sequence: TGTGCCAGCAGCTGGGGTCGTGGGGGAGGAACAGTCAATGAGCAGTTCTTC. Encoded protein: CASSWGRGGGTVNEQFF.